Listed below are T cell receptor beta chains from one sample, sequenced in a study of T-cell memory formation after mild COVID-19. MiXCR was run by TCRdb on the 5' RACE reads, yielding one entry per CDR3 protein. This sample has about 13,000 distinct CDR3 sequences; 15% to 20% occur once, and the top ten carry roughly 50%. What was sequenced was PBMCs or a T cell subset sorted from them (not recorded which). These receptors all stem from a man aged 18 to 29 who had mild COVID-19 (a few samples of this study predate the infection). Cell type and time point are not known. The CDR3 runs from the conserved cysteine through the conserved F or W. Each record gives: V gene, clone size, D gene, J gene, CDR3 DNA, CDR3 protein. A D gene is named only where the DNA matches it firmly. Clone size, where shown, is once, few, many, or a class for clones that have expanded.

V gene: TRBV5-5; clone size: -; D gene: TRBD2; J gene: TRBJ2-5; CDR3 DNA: TGTGCCAGCAGTTATTATAGCGGGAGGTACCAAGAGACCCAGTACTTC; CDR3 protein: CASSYYSGRYQETQYF
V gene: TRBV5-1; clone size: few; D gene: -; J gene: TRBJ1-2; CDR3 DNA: TGCGCCAGCAGCTCAAACAGTGACTATGGCTACACCTTC; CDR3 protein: CASSSNSDYGYTF
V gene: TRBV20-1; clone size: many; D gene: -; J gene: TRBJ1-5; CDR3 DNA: TGCAGTGCAGGGGGGTTATTACAGCCCCAGCATTTT; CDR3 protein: CSAGGLLQPQHF
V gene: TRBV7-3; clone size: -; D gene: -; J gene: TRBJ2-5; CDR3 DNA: TGTGCCAGCGGGCCCGGTACAACGGAGACCCAGTACTTC; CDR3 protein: CASGPGTTETQYF
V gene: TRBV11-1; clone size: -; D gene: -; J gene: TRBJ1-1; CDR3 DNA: TGTGCCAGCAGTCGAACCGGGTTTCCGCAGCGGTTGAACACTGAAGCTTTCTTT; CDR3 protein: CASSRTGFPQRLNTEAFF
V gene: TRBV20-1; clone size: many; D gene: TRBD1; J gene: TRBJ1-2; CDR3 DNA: TGCAGTGCCCTAGCAGGGGGCGATTTAGACTATGGCTACACCTTC; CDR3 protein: CSALAGGDLDYGYTF
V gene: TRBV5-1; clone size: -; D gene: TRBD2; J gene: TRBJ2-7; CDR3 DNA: TGCGCCAGCAGCACGGGACTAGCGGGAGACAGGCAGTACTTC; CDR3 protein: CASSTGLAGDRQYF
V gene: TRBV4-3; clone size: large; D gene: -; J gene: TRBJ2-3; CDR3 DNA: TGCGCCAGCAGCCCCCCGAGGGCCGATACGCAGTATTTT; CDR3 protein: CASSPPRADTQYF
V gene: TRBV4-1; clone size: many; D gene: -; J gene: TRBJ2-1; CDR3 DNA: TGCGCCAGCAGCCGCATCATCCTGGGGGGAGGCCCGTACAATGAGCAGTTCTTC; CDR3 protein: CASSRIILGGGPYNEQFF
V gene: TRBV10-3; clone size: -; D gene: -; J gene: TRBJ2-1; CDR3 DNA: TGTGCCGTGTGCTCCGAGGGCCTGGGCAATGAGCAGTTCTTC; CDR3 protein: CAVCSEGLGNEQFF
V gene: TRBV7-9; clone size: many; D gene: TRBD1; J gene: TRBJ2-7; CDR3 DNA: TGTGCCAGCACCGACCCGGGACAGTACGAGCAGTACTTC; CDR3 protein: CASTDPGQYEQYF
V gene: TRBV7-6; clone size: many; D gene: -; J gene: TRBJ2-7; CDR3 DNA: TGTGCCAGCAGCTTAAACGAGGACGGCACCTACGAGCAGTACTTC; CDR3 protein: CASSLNEDGTYEQYF
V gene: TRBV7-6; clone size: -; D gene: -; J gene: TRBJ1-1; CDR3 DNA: TGTGCCACCCGCGGGGGACTGAACACTGAAGCTTTCTTT; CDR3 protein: CATRGGLNTEAFF
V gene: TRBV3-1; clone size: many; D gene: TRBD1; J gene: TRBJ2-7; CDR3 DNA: TGTGCCAGCAGCCCACAGGGACAGGAAGCCTACGAGCAGTACTTC; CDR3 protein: CASSPQGQEAYEQYF
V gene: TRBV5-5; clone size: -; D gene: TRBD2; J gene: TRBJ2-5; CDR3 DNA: TGTGCCAGCAGCTTTAATGCGGGACTAAACCAAGAGACCCAGTACTTC; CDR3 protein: CASSFNAGLNQETQYF
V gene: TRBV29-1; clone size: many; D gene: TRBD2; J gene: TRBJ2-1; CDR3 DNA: TGCAGCGTTGAAGTTCTGGGACTAGTGGGCAATGAGCAGTTCTTC; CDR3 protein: CSVEVLGLVGNEQFF
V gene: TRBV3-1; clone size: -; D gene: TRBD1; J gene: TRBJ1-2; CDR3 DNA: TGTGCCAGCAGCCAACAGGACAGGGCTGGCAGCTACACCTTC; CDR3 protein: CASSQQDRAGSYTF
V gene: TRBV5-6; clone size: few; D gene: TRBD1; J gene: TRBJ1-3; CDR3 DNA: TGTGCCAGCAGACGGACAGGATCTTCTGGAAACACCATATATTTT; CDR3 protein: CASRRTGSSGNTIYF
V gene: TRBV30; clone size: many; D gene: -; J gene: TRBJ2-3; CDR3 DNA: TGTGCCTGGAGTCGTGGATCTGGAGATACGCAGTATTTT; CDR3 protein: CAWSRGSGDTQYF
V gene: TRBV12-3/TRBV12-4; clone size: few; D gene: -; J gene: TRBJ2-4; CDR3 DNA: TGTGCCAGCAGTTTTAGTCGAGCTAAAGACAAAAACATTCAGTACTTC; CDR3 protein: CASSFSRAKDKNIQYF
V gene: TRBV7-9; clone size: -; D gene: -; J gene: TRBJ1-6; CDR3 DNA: TGTGCCAGCAGCTCGACTCCGGGGAGCAATAATTCACCCCTCCACTTT; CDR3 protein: CASSSTPGSNNSPLHF
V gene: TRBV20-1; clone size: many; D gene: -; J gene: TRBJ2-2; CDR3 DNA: TGCAGTGCTAGAGATAGGAGGGGGAGCACCGGGGAGCTGTTTTTT; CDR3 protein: CSARDRRGSTGELFF
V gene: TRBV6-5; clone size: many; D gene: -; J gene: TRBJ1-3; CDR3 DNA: TGTGCCAGCAGTTACAGGGCGCCAATGGTCTCTGTACGACCCCCCTCGCGAGAGACCATATATTTT; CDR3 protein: CASSYRAPMVSVRPPSRETIYF
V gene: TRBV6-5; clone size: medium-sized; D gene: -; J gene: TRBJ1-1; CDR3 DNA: TGTGCCAGCAGTTACTCGTTCAGGGTAGGCAACACTGAAGCTTTCTTT; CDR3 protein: CASSYSFRVGNTEAFF
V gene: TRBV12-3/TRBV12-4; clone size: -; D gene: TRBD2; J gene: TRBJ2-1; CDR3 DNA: TGTGCCACCACGGGGGGGCCGTACAATGAGCAGTTCTTC; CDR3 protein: CATTGGPYNEQFF
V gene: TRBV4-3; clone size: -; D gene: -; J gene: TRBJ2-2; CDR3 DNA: TGCGCCAGCAGCCGGGTCACCTGGCGGGGAAACACCGGGGAGCTGTTTTTT; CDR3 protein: CASSRVTWRGNTGELFF
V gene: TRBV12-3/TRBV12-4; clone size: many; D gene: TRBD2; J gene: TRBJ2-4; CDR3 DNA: TGTGCCAGCAGTTTTCCTAGCGGGGGGGCTGAGGACAAAAACATTCAGTACTTC; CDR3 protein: CASSFPSGGAEDKNIQYF
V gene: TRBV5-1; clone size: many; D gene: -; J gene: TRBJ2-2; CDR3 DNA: TGCGCCAGCAGCTTGCGGAGGGGACTCTACACCGGGGAGCTGTTTTTT; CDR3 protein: CASSLRRGLYTGELFF
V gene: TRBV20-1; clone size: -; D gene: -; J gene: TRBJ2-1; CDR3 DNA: TGCAGTGCGCGACTAGTTGATGAGCAGTTCTTC; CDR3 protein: CSARLVDEQFF
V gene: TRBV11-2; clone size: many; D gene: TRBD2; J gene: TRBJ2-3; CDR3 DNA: TGTGCCAGCAGCCTAAATCTTCTAGCGGGGGGTAGAGATACGCAGTATTTT; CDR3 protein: CASSLNLLAGGRDTQYF
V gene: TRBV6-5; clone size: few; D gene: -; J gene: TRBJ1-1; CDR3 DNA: TGTGCCAGCAGTTGGGGCAGCACTGAAGCTTTCTTT; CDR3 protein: CASSWGSTEAFF
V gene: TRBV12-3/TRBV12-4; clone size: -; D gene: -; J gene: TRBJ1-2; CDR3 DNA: TGTGCCAGCAGTCCGGGGGGTTCCGGGGGCGGCTACACCTTC; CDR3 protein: CASSPGGSGGGYTF
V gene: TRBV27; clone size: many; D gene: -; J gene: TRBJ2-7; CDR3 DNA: TGTGCCAGCAGTTTCAGAGGCTCCTACGAGCAGTACTTC; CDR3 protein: CASSFRGSYEQYF
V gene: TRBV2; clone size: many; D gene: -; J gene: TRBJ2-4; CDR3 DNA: TGTGCCAGCAGTGAAAGTGGGTTAGGGCTCGACATTCAGTACTTC; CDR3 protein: CASSESGLGLDIQYF
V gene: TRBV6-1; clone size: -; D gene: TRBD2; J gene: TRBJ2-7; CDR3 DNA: TGTGCCAGCAGTGACCTAGCGGGGGGCTACTACGAGCAGTACTTC; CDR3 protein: CASSDLAGGYYEQYF
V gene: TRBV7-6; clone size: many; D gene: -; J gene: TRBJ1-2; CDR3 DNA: TGTGCCAGCAGCTTCACAGGGTCACATGGCTACACCTTC; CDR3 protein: CASSFTGSHGYTF
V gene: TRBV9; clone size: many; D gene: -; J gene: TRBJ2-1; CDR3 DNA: TGTGCCAGCAGCGTAGTGGGGTGGGGCGACAATGAGCAGTTCTTC; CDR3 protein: CASSVVGWGDNEQFF
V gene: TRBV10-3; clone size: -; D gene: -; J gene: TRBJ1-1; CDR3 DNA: TGTGCCATCAGTCCCGGCAGGAACACTGAAGCTTTCTTT; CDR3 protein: CAISPGRNTEAFF
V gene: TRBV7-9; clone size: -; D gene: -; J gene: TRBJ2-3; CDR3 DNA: TGTGCCAGCAGCATCCCGGGGGCCACAGATACGCAGTATTTT; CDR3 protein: CASSIPGATDTQYF
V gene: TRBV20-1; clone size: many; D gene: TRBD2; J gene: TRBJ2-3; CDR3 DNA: TGCAGTGCTGGACAGATCGGCGGGGGGGCAGATACGCAGTATTTT; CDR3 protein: CSAGQIGGGADTQYF
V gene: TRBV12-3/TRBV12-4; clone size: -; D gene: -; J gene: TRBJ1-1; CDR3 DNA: TGTGCCAGCAGTTTAGAGGCAGGAGCGAACACTGAAGCTTTCTTT; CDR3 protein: CASSLEAGANTEAFF
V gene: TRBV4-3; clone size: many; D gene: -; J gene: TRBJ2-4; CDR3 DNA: TGCGCCAGCAGCCAATCCGGGTCGAAAAACATTCAGTACTTC; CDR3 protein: CASSQSGSKNIQYF
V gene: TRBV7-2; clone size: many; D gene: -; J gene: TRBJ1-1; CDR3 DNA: TGTGCCAGCAGATTCAGGGGCACTGAAGCTTTCTTT; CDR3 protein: CASRFRGTEAFF
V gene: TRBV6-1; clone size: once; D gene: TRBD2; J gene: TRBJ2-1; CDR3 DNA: TGTGCCAGCAGTGAAGCGCACGAGACAGTAGCGGGCATCTCACTCTTC; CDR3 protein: CASSEAHETVAGISLF
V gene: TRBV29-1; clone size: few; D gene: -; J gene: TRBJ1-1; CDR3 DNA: TGCAGCGTTGAAAGGTGGACTGAAGCTTTCTTT; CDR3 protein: CSVERWTEAFF
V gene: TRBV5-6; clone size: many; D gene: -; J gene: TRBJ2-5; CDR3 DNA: TGTGCCAGCAGCTGGGGGGAGACCCAGTACTTC; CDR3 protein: CASSWGETQYF
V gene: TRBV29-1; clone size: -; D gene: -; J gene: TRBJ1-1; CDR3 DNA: TGCAGCGTTGAAGATCTTCCAGGGCTGAACACTGAAGCTTTCTTT; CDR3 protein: CSVEDLPGLNTEAFF
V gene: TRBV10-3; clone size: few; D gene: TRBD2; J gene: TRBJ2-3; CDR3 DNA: TGTGCCATCAGCCTAGCGGGGGGGCGGCATACGCAGTATTTT; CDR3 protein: CAISLAGGRHTQYF
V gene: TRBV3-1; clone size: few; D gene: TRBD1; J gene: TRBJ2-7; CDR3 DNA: TGTGCCAGCAGCCAAGATGGAGGGACAGGGGGCTACGAGCAGTACTTC; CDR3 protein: CASSQDGGTGGYEQYF
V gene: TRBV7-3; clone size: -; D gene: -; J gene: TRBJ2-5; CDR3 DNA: TGTGCCAGCAGCTTAGTTGGGGGGCAAGAGACCCAGTACTTC; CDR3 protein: CASSLVGGQETQYF
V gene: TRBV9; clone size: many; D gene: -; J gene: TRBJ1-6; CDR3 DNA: TGTGCCAGCACCCTGGGGCCCAGCTCCTATAATTCACCCCTCCACTTT; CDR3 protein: CASTLGPSSYNSPLHF
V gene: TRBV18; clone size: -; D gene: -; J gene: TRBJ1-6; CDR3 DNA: TGTGCCAGCTCACCGGCCCGCCTGCGAGTGGATTCACCCCTCCACTTT; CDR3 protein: CASSPARLRVDSPLHF
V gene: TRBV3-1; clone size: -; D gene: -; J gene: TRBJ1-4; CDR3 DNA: TGTGCCAGCAGCCAAGAAAATGAGGTTTTGGGTGAAAAACTGTTTTTT; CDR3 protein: CASSQENEVLGEKLFF
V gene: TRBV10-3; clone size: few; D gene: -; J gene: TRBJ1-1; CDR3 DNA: TGTGCCATCAGTGAGTCGATATTATTAGTTAGGCGGAACACTGAAGCTTTCTTT; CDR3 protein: CAISESILLVRRNTEAFF
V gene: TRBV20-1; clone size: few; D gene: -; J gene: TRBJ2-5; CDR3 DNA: TGCAGTGCCGGGCCGGGGGCCTGGGAGACCCAGTACTTC; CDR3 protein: CSAGPGAWETQYF
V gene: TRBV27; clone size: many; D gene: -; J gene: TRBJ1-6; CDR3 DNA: TGTGCCAGCAGCCCCTTCGGGGGCCTCAATTCACCCCTCCACTTT; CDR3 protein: CASSPFGGLNSPLHF